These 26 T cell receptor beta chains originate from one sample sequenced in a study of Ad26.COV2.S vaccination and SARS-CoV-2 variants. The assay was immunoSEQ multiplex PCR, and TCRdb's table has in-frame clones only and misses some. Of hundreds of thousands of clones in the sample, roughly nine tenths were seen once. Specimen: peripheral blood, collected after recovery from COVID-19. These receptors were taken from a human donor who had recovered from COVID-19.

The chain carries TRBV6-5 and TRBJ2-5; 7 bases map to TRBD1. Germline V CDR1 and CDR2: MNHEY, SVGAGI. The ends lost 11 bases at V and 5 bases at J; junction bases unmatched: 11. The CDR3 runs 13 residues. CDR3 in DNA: TGTGCCGGAAAAGGGGGCCCGGGCGAGACCCAGTACTTC. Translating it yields CAGKGGPGETQYF.

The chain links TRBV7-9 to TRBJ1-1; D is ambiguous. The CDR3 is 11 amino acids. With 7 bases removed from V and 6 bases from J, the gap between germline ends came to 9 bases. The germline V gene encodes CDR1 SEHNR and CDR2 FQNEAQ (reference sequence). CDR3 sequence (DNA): TGTGCCAGCACAGAAGGAGCTGAAGCTTTCTTT. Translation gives CASTEGAEAFF.

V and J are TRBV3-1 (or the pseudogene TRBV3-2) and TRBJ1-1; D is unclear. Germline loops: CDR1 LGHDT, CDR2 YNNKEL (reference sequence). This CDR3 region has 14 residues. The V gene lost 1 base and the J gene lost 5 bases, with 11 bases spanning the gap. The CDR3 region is CASSQAVTGTEAFF. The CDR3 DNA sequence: TGTGCCAGCAGCCAAGCCGTCACGGGAACTGAAGCTTTCTTT.

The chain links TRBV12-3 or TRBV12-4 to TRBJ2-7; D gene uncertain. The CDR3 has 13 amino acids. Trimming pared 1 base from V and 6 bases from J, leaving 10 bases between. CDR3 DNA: TGTGCCAGCAGTTTAGAGCCGGTTGCCGAGCAGTACTTC. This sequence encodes CASSLEPVAEQYF.

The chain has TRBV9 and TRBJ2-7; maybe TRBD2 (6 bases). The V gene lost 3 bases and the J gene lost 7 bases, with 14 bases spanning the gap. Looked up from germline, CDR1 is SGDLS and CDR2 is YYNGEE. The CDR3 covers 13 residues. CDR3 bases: TGTGCCAGCAGCGAGACGATCGGGACTGAGCAGTACTTC. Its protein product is CASSETIGTEQYF.

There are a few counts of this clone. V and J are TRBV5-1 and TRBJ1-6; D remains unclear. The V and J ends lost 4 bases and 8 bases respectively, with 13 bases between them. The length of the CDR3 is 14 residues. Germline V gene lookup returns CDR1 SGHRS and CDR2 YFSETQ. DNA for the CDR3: TGCGCCAGCAGCCCCCGACGGTGGGATTCACCCCTCCACTTT. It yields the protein CASSPRRWDSPLHF.

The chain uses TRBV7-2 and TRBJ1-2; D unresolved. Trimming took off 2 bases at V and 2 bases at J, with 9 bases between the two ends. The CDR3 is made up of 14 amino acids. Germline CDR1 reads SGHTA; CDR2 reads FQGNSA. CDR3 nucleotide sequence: TGTGCCAGCAGCTTATTGAATCTAAACTATGGCTACACCTTC. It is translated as CASSLLNLNYGYTF.

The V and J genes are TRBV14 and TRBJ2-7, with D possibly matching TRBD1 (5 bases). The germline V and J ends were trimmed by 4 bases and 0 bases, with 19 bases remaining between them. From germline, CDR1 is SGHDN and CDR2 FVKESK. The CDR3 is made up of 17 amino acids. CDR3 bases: TGTGCCAGCAGCCCCAGCTCCCCCGACAGACCCTCCTACGAGCAGTACTTC. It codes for CASSPSSPDRPSYEQYF.

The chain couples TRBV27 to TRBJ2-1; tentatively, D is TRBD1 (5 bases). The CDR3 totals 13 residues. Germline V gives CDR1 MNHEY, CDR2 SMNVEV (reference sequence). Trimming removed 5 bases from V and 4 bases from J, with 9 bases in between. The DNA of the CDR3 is TGTGCCAGCAGTAAGACAGAGTACAATGAGCAGTTCTTC. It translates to CASSKTEYNEQFF.

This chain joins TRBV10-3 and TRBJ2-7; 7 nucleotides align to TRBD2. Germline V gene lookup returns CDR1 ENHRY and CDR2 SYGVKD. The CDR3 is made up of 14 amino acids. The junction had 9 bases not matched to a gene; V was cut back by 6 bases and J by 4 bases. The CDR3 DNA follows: TGTGCCATCAGCCCCGGGACTATCGGGTACGAGCAGTACTTC. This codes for CAISPGTIGYEQYF.

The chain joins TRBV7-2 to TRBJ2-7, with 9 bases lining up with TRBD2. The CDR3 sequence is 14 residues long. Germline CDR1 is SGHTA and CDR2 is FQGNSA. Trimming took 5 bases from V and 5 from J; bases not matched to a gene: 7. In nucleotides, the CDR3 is TGTGCCAGCAGCGCGGCTAGCGGGGTCCACGAGCAGTACTTC. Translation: CASSAASGVHEQYF.

CDR3 residues: CASSLVGTTYEQYF. The CDR3 bases are TGCGCCAGCAGCTTGGTGGGGACTACCTACGAGCAGTACTTC. V and J are TRBV5-1 and TRBJ2-7; TRBD2 agrees at 7 bases. Germline values: CDR1 SGHRS, CDR2 YFSETQ. J was trimmed by 2 bases and V by 0 bases; bases with no gene match: 2. The CDR3 spans 14 residues.

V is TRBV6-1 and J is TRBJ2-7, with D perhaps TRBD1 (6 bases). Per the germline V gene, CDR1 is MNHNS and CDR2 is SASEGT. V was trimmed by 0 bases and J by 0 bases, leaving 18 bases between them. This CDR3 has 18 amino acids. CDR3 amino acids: CASSEAGIFGTPSYEQYF. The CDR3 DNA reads TGTGCCAGCAGTGAAGCGGGGATTTTTGGGACACCCTCCTACGAGCAGTACTTC.

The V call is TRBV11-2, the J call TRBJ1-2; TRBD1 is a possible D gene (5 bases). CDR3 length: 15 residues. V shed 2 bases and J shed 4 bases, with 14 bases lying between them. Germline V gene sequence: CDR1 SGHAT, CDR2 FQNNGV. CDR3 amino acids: CASSLSSPGTYGYTF. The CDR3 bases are TGTGCCAGCAGCTTAAGTTCGCCGGGGACCTATGGCTACACCTTC.

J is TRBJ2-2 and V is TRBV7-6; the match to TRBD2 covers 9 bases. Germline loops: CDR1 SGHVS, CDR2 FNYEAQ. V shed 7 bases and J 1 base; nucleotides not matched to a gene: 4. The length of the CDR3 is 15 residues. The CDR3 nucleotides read TGTGCCAGCACTAGAGCGGGGGGGAACACCGGGGAGCTGTTTTTT. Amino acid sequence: CASTRAGGNTGELFF.

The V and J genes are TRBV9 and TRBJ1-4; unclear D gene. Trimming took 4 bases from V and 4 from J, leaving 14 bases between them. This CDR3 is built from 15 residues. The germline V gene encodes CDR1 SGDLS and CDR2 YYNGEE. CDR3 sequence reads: CASSPGTGYNEKLFF. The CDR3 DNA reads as TGTGCCAGCAGCCCAGGTACGGGGTATAATGAAAAACTGTTTTTT.

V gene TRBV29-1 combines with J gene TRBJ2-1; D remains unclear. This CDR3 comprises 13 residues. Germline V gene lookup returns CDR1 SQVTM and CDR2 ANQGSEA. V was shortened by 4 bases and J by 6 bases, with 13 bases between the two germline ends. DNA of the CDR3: TGCAGCGTTGGTGCCTACCTCGGCAATGAGCAGTTCTTC. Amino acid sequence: CSVGAYLGNEQFF.

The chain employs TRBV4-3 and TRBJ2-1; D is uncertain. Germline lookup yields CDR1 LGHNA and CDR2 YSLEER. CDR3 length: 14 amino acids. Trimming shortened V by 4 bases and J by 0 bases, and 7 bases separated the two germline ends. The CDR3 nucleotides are TGCGCCAGCAGCCCCCGAATCTCCTACAATGAGCAGTTCTTC. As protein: CASSPRISYNEQFF.

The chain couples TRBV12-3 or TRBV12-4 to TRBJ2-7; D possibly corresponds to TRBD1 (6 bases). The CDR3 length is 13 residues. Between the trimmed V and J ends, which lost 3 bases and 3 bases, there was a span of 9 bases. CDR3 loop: CASSFGQIYEQYF. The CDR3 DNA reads TGTGCCAGCAGTTTCGGACAGATCTACGAGCAGTACTTC.

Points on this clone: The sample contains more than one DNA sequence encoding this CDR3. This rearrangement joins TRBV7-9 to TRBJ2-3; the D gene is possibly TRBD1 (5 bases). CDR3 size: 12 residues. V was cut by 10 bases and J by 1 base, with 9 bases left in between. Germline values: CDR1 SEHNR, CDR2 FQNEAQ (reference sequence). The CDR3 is CATGWGTDTQYF. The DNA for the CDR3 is TGTGCCACAGGGTGGGGCACAGATACGCAGTATTTT. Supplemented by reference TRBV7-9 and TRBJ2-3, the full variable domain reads DTGVSQNPRHKITKRGQNVTFRCDPISEHNRLYWYRQTLGQGPEFLTYFQNEAQLEKSRLLSDRFSAERPKGSFSTLEIQRTEQGDSAMYLCATGWGTDTQYFGPGTRLTVL.

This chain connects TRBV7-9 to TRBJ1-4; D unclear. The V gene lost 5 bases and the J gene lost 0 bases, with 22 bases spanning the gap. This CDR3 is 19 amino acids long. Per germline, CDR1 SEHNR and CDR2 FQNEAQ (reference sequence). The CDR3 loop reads CASSPLPRLIKATNEKLFF. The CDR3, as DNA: TGTGCCAGCAGCCCTCTGCCCCGACTGATCAAAGCAACTAATGAAAAACTGTTTTTT. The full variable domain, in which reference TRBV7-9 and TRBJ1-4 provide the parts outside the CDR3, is DTGVSQNPRHKITKRGQNVTFRCDPISEHNRLYWYRQTLGQGPEFLTYFQNEAQLEKSRLLSDRFSAERPKGSFSTLEIQRTEQGDSAMYLCASSPLPRLIKATNEKLFFGSGTQLSVL.

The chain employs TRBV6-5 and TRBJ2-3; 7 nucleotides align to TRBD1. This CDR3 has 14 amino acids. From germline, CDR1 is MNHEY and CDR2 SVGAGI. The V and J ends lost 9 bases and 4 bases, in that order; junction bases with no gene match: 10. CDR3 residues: CASNEGAPSDTQYF. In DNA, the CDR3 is TGTGCCAGTAATGAGGGGGCACCCTCAGATACGCAGTATTTT.

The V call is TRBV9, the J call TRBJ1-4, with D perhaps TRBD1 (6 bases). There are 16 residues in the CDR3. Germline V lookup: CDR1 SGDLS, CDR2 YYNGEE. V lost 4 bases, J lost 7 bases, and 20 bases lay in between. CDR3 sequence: CASSKHGQLGGEKLFF. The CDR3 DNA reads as TGTGCCAGCAGCAAACACGGACAGCTTGGGGGTGAAAAACTGTTTTTT.

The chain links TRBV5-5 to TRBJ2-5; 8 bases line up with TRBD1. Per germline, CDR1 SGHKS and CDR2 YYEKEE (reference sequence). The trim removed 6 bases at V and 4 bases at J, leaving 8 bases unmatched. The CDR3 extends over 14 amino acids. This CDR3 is CASTVGQGGETQYF. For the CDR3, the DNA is TGTGCCAGCACCGTCGGACAGGGCGGAGAGACCCAGTACTTC.

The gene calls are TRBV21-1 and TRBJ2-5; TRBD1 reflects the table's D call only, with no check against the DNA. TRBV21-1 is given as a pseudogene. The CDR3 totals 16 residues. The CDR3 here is CASSKARQGVGETQYF. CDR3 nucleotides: TGTGCCAGCAGCAAAGCCCGACAGGGGGTCGGGGAGACCCAGTACTTC.

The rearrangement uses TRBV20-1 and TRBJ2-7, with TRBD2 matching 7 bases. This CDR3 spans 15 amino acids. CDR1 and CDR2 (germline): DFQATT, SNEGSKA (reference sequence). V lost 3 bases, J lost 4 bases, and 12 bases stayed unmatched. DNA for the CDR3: TGCAGTGCTAGTAAGACTGCGGGGGAGAGTTACGAGCAGTACTTC. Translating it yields CSASKTAGESYEQYF.